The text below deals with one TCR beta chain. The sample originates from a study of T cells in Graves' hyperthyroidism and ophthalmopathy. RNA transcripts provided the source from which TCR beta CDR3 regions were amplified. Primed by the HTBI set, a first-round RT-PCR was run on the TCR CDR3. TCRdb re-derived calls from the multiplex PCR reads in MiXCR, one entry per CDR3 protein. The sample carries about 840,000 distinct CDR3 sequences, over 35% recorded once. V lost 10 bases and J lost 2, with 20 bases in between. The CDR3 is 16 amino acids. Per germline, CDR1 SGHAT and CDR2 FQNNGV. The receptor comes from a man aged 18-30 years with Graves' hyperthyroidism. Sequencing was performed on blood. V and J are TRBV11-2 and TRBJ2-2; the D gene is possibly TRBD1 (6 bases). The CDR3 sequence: CATSRFGQYNTGELFF. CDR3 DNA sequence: TGTGCCACTTCCCGCTTTGGACAGTACAACACCGGGGAGCTGTTTTTT.